This TCR beta chain comes out of a study of identical twins. V shed 5 bases, J shed 5 bases, and the junction held 3 bases outside the gene matches. Germline CDR1 and CDR2: KGHSH and LQKENI. This CDR3 contains 12 residues. TCRdb recomputed calls from the 5' RACE reads with MiXCR, one row per CDR3 protein. The profile shows 600,000 to 700,000 distinct CDR3 sequences, roughly 20% of them singletons. This clonotype was recorded a few times. Its antigen is as yet unknown. Study-level results: Beta clonotypes that were abundant in cord blood contained fewer insertions, a pattern absent from memory repertoires.

These data also featured in a second study, about T cells expressing NK-cell markers. From that paper: Restricting sorting to alpha-beta TCR T cells was achieved in several experiments by an anti-gamma-delta TCR antibody.

The chain combines TRBV18 with TRBJ2-7; 7 nucleotides agree with TRBD1. The receptor comes from a woman under 30 in good health. The specimen was PBMCs. Written as DNA, the CDR3 is TGTGCCAGCTCAGGGACAGACCACGAGCAGTACTTC. The encoded protein is CASSGTDHEQYF. Combining the CDR3 with reference TRBV18 and TRBJ2-7 gives the whole variable domain NAGVMQNPRHLVRRRGQEARLRCSPMKGHSHVYWYRQLPEEGLKFMVYLQKENIIDESGMPKERFSAEFPKEGPSILRIQQVVRGDSAAYFCASSGTDHEQYFGPGTRLTVT.